This T cell receptor (beta chain) was sequenced for a study of blood T cell repertoires in COVID-19. Study details: Both acute and convalescent COVID-19 samples were obtained from the United States, Italy and Spain. PBMCs, B-cell-depleted T cells, or T cells were the source of the cDNA or gDNA that made up the material.

The CDR3 runs 17 residues. The germline V gene encodes CDR1 SGHDT and CDR2 YYEEEE. With 1 base removed from V and 4 bases from J, the gap between germline ends came to 17 bases. Original handling: Scientists estimated how many nucleated cells there were by amplifying reference gene primers. The protocol was immunoSEQ multiplex PCR, while the TCRdb copy is restricted to in-frame clones and leaves out a portion. D and trimming come from the DNA, and the V and J calls and clone size come from that table. The sample consists of some 110,000 clones, about 76% of them appearing once. The sample taken for sequencing was peripheral blood. The TCR was taken from a woman aged 65 to 85 with acute or convalescent COVID-19. The chain couples TRBV5-6 to TRBJ2-2, with D perhaps matching TRBD1 (5 bases). The CDR3: CASSLFKGDPGTGELFF. Here the CDR3 DNA reads TGTGCCAGCAGCTTGTTCAAAGGGGATCCGGGCACCGGGGAGCTGTTTTTT.